This T cell receptor beta chain emerged from a study of CXCR3-negative and CXCR3-positive naive CD8 T cells. Background on the study: The TRB read total, about 130 million, broke down to about 1.5 +/- 0.3 million reads per library.

Through 5' RACE with UMI labels, the TRB cDNA libraries were prepared. TCRdb derives one entry per CDR3 protein from the 5' RACE reads, leaving out DNA. Its table lists about 38,000 distinct CDR3 sequences. Germline-derived CDR1 and CDR2 are MGHRA and YSYEKL. The CDR3 length is 16 residues. V is TRBV4-1 and J is TRBJ2-7; TCRdb indicates TRBD1, and absent DNA this call remains unverified. Sample: memory CD8+ T cells from blood. This receptor was taken from a human donor in good health. Some clones in this sample may be carry-over from other donors' samples. CDR3 sequence reads: CASSKDTGTSSYEQYF.